This TCR beta chain was observed in a study of T cells after yellow fever vaccination. V shed 0 bases and J 4 bases; nucleotides not matched to a gene: 2. Germline loops: CDR1 SGHRS, CDR2 YFSETQ. The CDR3 loop spans 16 amino acids. A single record per CDR3 protein comes from TCRdb applying MiXCR to the 5' RACE reads. Seen here are about 140,000 distinct CDR3 sequences, more than 6.5% observed once, and the top ten hold approximately 0.64%. This clonotype was picked up many times. The clonotype was recovered from a man aged 30 to 39 who received the YFV17D yellow fever vaccine. The V gene is TRBV5-1, the J gene TRBJ2-1; 12 nucleotides align to TRBD2. Sequenced here: CD4+ T cells sorted from PBMCs, sampled 10 days after the yellow fever booster vaccination. The CDR3 protein is CASSLAGTSGYNEQFF. The CDR3 nucleotides are TGCGCCAGCAGCTTGGCCGGGACTAGCGGGTACAATGAGCAGTTCTTC.